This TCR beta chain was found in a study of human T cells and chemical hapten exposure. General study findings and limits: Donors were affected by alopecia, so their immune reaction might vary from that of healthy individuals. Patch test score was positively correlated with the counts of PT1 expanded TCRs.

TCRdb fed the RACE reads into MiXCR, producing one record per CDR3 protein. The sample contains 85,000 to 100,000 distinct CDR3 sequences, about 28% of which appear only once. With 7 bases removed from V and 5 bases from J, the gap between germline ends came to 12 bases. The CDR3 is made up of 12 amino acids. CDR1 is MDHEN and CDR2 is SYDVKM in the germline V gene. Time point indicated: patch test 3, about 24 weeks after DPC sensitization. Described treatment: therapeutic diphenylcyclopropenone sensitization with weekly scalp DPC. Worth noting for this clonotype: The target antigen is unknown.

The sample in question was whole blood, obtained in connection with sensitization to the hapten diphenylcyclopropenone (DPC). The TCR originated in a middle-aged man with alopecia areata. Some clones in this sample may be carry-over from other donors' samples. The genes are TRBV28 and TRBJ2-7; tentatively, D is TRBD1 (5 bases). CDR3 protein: CASNNRRNEQYF. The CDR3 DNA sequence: TGTGCCAGCAACAACAGGCGGAACGAGCAGTACTTC. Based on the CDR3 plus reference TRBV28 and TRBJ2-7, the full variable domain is DVKVTQSSRYLVKRTGEKVFLECVQDMDHENMFWYRQDPGLGLRLIYFSYDVKMKEKGDIPEGYSVSREKKERFSLILESASTNQTSMYLCASNNRRNEQYFGPGTRLTVT.